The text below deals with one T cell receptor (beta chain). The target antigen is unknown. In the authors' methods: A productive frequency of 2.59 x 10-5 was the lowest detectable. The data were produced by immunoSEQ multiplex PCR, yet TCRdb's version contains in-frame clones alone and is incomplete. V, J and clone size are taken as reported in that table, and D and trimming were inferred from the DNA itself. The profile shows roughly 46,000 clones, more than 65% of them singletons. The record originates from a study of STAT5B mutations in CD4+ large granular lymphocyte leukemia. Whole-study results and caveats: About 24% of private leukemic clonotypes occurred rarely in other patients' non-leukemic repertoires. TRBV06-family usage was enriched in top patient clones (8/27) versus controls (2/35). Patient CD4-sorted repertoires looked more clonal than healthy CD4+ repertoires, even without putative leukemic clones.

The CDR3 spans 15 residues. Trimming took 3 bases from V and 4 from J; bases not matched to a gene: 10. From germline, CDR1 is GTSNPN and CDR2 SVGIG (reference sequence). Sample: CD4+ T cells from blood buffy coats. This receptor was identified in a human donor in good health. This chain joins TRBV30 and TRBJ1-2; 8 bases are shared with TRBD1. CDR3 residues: CAWRGIPGQAYGYTF. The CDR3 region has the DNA TGTGCCTGGAGAGGCATTCCGGGACAGGCCTATGGCTACACCTTC.